The clone carrying this T cell receptor beta chain was observed a few times. Its antigen is currently unknown. This sample was included in a study of identical twins. CDR1 DFQATT and CDR2 SNEGSKA come from the germline V gene (reference sequence). The CDR3 is made up of 15 amino acids. The V gene lost 1 base and the J gene lost 0 bases, with 9 bases spanning the gap. Study results and caveats: The study drew conclusions from cross-sectional statistical analysis, not from following the same donors.

TCRdb re-analysed the 5' RACE reads in MiXCR, keeping a single row per CDR3 protein. The sample holds fewer than 20,000 distinct CDR3 sequences, 69% seen once. The V gene is TRBV20-1, the J gene TRBJ1-4; the D is unclear. The sequenced sample was memory (CD45RO+) T cells sorted from blood. This clonotype was obtained from a woman younger than 30 in good health. This table probably holds off-target reads from a library built for another chain. The CDR3 bases are TGCAGTGCTAGAGTTCCGACTTCAACTAATGAAAAACTGTTTTTT. Its translation is CSARVPTSTNEKLFF.